This T cell receptor beta chain emerged from a study of blood T cell repertoires in COVID-19. Study-level background: Acute and convalescent COVID-19 specimens originated in the United States, Italy and Spain. From T cells, B-cell-depleted T cells, or PBMCs came the material, which was cDNA or gDNA.

Clones were sequenced by immunoSEQ multiplex PCR, and TCRdb holds only the in-frame ones, with some missing. The sample has about 140,000 clones; about four fifths are singletons. The CDR3 extends over 14 amino acids. Germline CDR1 reads SGDLS; CDR2 reads YYNGEE. Between the trimmed V and J ends, which lost 6 bases and 3 bases, there was a span of 14 bases. The table lists this clone with a count of one. This TCR derives from an elderly woman in a cohort sampled during active or convalescent COVID-19. This sequence joins TRBV9 and TRBJ2-3, with D perhaps TRBD1 (5 bases). Sequenced material: peripheral blood. The CDR3 DNA sequence: TGTGCCAGCAATGGGGCGATCCTAACAGATACGCAGTATTTT. Its protein is CASNGAILTDTQYF. Full variable domain (rest looked up from reference TRBV9 and TRBJ2-3): DSGVTQTPKHLITATGQRVTLRCSPRSGDLSVYWYQQSLDQGLQFLIQYYNGEERAKGNILERFSAQQFPDLHSELNLSSLELGDSALYFCASNGAILTDTQYFGPGTRLTVL.